A single sample is the source of the 6 T cell receptor beta chains below, sequenced in a study of blood T cell repertoires in COVID-19. Sequencing used immunoSEQ multiplex PCR; TCRdb keeps in-frame clones, though not all of them. The top ten hold around 15% of the sample, which has about 150,000 clones, over 75% seen once. Sequencing was carried out using peripheral blood. These receptor sequences come from a woman in her 40s with acute or convalescent COVID-19.

This chain connects TRBV2 to TRBJ2-7; D gene ambiguous. CDR1 is SNHLY and CDR2 is FYNNEI in the germline V gene. Trimming took 10 bases from V and 6 from J, leaving 19 bases between them. The CDR3 has 13 residues. CDR3: CATTRMGPGEQYF. The CDR3, as DNA: TGTGCCACCACAAGGATGGGTCCGGGCGAGCAGTACTTC.

The gene calls are TRBV21-1 and TRBJ1-2; the table calls TRBD1, which could not be checked here. TRBV21-1 constitutes a pseudogene. This CDR3 contains 14 residues. This chain's CDR3 is CASSPGTGNYGYTF. The CDR3 coding sequence is TGTGCCAGCAGCCCTGGAACAGGGAACTATGGCTACACCTTC.

The chain links TRBV12-3 or TRBV12-4 to TRBJ1-6; unclear D gene. The V end lost 2 bases, the J end lost 10 bases, and 6 bases lay between the germline ends. The CDR3 is 12 residues long. The CDR3 bases are TGTGCCAGCAGTTTAAAAAGCTCACCCCTCCACTTT. The encoded protein is CASSLKSSPLHF.

V is TRBV27 and J is TRBJ2-1; D might be TRBD1 (5 bases). Germline V CDR1 and CDR2: MNHEY, SMNVEV (reference sequence). The CDR3 is 13 amino acids. The V and J ends lost 7 bases and 8 bases respectively, with 15 bases between them. CDR3 region: CASNKGTGHEQFF. The CDR3 bases are TGTGCCAGCAATAAAGGAACAGGTCATGAGCAGTTCTTC.

DNA for the CDR3: TGTGCCAGCAGCTTAGATCCTAGCGGCAATGAGCAGTTCTTC. Its translation: CASSLDPSGNEQFF. The chain uses TRBV11-2 and TRBJ2-1; TRBD2 agrees at 7 bases. Germline V CDR1 and CDR2: SGHAT, FQNNGV. V shed 0 bases and J 6 bases; nucleotides not matched to a gene: 2. CDR3 length equals 14 residues.

The genes are TRBV10-3 and TRBJ1-2; no firm D call. In germline, CDR1 is ENHRY, CDR2 SYGVKD. CDR3 length: 16 residues. V shed 4 bases and J shed 6 bases, with 21 bases lying between them. CDR3 amino acids: CAISGFVGGVLNGYTF. CDR3 DNA: TGTGCCATCAGTGGATTCGTCGGCGGCGTCCTAAATGGCTACACCTTC.